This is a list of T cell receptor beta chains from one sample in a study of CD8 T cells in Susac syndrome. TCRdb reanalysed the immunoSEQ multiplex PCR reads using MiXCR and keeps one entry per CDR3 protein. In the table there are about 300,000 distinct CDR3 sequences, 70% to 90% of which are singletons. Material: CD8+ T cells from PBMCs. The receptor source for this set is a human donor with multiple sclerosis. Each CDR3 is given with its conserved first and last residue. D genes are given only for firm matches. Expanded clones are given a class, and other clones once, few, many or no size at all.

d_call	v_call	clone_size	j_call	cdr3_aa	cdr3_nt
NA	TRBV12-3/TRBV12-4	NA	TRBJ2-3	CASSSMSTDTQYF	TGTGCCAGCAGTTCCATGAGCACAGATACGCAGTATTTT
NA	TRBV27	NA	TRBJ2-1	CASTSWGPLNEQFF	TGTGCCAGCACCTCTTGGGGACCCCTCAATGAGCAGTTCTTC
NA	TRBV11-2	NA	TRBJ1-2	CASSLGGVGYGYTF	TGTGCCAGCAGCTTAGGCGGGGTAGGCTATGGCTACACCTTC
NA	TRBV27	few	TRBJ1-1	CASSLAGEAEAFF	TGTGCCAGCAGTTTAGCCGGGGAAGCTGAAGCTTTCTTT
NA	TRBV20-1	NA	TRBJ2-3	CSVPDRLTDTQYF	TGCAGTGTTCCGGACCGCCTGACAGATACGCAGTATTTT
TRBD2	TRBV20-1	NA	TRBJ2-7	CSARAGGTAEQYF	TGCAGTGCTCGTGCGGGAGGGACGGCCGAGCAGTACTTC
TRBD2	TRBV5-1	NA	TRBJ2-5	CASSPTGGRHLGETQYF	TGCGCCAGCAGCCCGACGGGCGGGAGACATCTGGGGGAGACCCAGTACTTC
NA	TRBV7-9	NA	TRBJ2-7	CASSASSGFYEQYF	TGTGCCAGCAGCGCATCCTCCGGGTTCTACGAGCAGTACTTC
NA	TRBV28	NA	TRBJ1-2	CASSLGGMIYGYTF	TGTGCCAGCAGTTTAGGAGGGATGATCTATGGCTACACCTTC
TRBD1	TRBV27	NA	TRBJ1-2	CASSLSVGTGVGYTF	TGTGCCAGCAGTTTATCGGTGGGGACAGGTGTTGGCTACACCTTC
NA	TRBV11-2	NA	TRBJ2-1	CASSLVSVTSNEQFF	TGTGCCAGCAGCTTAGTGTCGGTAACTTCCAATGAGCAGTTCTTC
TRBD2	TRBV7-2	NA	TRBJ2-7	CASSPRVLVASGSTYEQYF	TGTGCCAGCAGCCCTAGGGTCCTCGTGGCTAGCGGCTCAACCTACGAGCAGTACTTC
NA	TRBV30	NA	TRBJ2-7	CAWRPQGYEQYF	TGTGCCTGGAGGCCACAGGGCTACGAGCAGTACTTC
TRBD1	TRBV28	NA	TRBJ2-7	CASTPGQGVAGVHEQYF	TGTGCCAGCACTCCGGGACAGGGCGTTGCGGGAGTCCACGAGCAGTACTTC
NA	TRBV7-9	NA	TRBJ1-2	CASSLADPGVDYGYTF	TGTGCCAGCAGCTTAGCGGATCCGGGGGTGGACTATGGCTACACCTTC
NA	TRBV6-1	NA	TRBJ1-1	CASSELPPEFEDTEAFF	TGTGCCAGCAGTGAACTACCCCCGGAGTTTGAGGACACTGAAGCTTTCTTT
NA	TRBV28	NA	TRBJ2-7	CASSLVGTSYEQYF	TGTGCCAGCAGTTTGGTCGGGACTTCCTACGAGCAGTACTTC